The 29 T cell receptor beta chains given below trace back to one sample, sequenced in a study of shared clonotypes between healthy human individuals. Produced via immunoSEQ multiplex PCR; TCRdb's table is partial and in-frame only. The sample carries about 1.1 million clones, approximately 75% recorded once. Input material: memory CD4+ T cells from PBMCs. Subset of the sample: CD45RA-negative fraction. These receptor sequences come from a man younger than 30 in good health. Some clones in this sample may be carry-over from other donors' samples.

CDR3 amino acids: CASSRPRPGVLNTIYF. The CDR3 DNA reads as TGCGCCAGCAGCCGACCCCGGCCGGGAGTTCTGAACACCATATATTTT. V gene TRBV5-1 combines with J gene TRBJ1-3; no clear D. The CDR3 runs 16 residues. The V gene's germline CDR1 is SGHRS and CDR2 YFSETQ. V lost 4 bases and J lost 7, with 21 bases in between. Together with reference TRBV5-1 and TRBJ1-3, the CDR3 gives the full variable domain: KAGVTQTPRYLIKTRGQQVTLSCSPISGHRSVSWYQQTPGQGLQFLFEYFSETQRNKGNFPGRFSGRQFSNSRSEMNVSTLELGDSALYLCASSRPRPGVLNTIYFGEGSWLTVV.

The chain links TRBV28 to TRBJ1-1; 9 bases align to TRBD1. This CDR3 has 13 amino acids. Trimming cost V 5 bases and J 10 bases; bases outside gene matches: 8. Per germline, CDR1 MDHEN and CDR2 SYDVKM. As DNA, the CDR3 is TGTGCCAGCAGTGACCGGGACAGGGTCACAGCTTTCTTT. It is translated as CASSDRDRVTAFF. Full variable domain (remainder filled in from reference TRBV28 and TRBJ1-1): DVKVTQSSRYLVKRTGEKVFLECVQDMDHENMFWYRQDPGLGLRLIYFSYDVKMKEKGDIPEGYSVSREKKERFSLILESASTNQTSMYLCASSDRDRVTAFFGQGTRLTVV.

The chain links TRBV9 to TRBJ1-4; D gene ambiguous. This CDR3 has 16 residues. CDR1 and CDR2 from the germline V gene are SGDLS and YYNGEE. Between the trimmed V and J ends, which lost 0 bases and 0 bases, there was a span of 9 bases. The CDR3 region has the DNA TGTGCCAGCAGCGTAGGACACAGAGCAACTAATGAAAAACTGTTTTTT. Its protein is CASSVGHRATNEKLFF.

This clone was seen many times. Other DNA sequences in this specimen translate into the identical CDR3. The genes are TRBV29-1 and TRBJ1-1, with 10 nucleotides matching TRBD1. V trimming: 7 bases; J trimming: 3 bases; junction bases outside the gene matches: 5. CDR1 and CDR2 (germline): SQVTM, ANQGSEA. CDR3 length equals 13 residues. The CDR3 is CSGGQGRDTEAFF. The CDR3 region has the DNA TGCAGCGGGGGACAGGGGAGGGACACTGAAGCTTTCTTT. The full variable domain, its missing parts supplied by reference TRBV29-1 and TRBJ1-1, is SAVISQKPSRDICQRGTSLTIQCQVDSQVTMMFWYRQQPGQSLTLIATANQGSEATYESGFVIDKFPISRPNLTFSTLTVSNMSPEDSSIYLCSGGQGRDTEAFFGQGTRLTVV.

A note on this clone: Other DNA sequences in this specimen translate into the identical CDR3. V usage is TRBV11-2 and J usage is TRBJ2-5, with D possibly being TRBD1 (6 bases). Trimming took off 1 base at V and 5 bases at J, with 11 bases between the two ends. Germline V lookup: CDR1 SGHAT, CDR2 FQNNGV. This CDR3 has 14 residues. The CDR3 DNA reads as TGTGCCAGCAGCTTAGGGCAGGGGTGGGAGACCCAGTACTTC. As protein: CASSLGQGWETQYF.

The rearrangement links TRBV27 to TRBJ2-7, with 10 bases aligning to TRBD2. The V segment lost 6 bases and the J segment 8 bases; nucleotides outside the gene matches: 7. The CDR3 length is 13 residues. Looked up from germline, CDR1 is MNHEY and CDR2 is SMNVEV (reference sequence). CDR3 residues: CASSTSGIPKQYF. CDR3 nucleotide sequence: TGTGCCAGCAGCACTAGCGGGATCCCCAAGCAGTACTTC.

This clone turned up a few times. The chain joins TRBV7-9 to TRBJ2-3, with D tentatively TRBD2 (5 bases). Trimming took off 5 bases at V and 3 bases at J, with 21 bases between the two ends. The germline gives CDR1 SEHNR, CDR2 FQNEAQ (reference sequence). The CDR3 runs 17 residues. The CDR3 nucleotides are TGTGCCAGCAGCCCTGGGTGGGCGTCGGAGGAAACAGATACGCAGTATTTT. It codes for CASSPGWASEETDTQYF. Full variable domain (remainder filled in from reference TRBV7-9 and TRBJ2-3): DTGVSQNPRHKITKRGQNVTFRCDPISEHNRLYWYRQTLGQGPEFLTYFQNEAQLEKSRLLSDRFSAERPKGSFSTLEIQRTEQGDSAMYLCASSPGWASEETDTQYFGPGTRLTVL.

The chain links TRBV7-9 to TRBJ1-2; a possible D gene is TRBD1 (5 bases). Trimming cost V 7 bases and J 0 bases, with 15 bases left between them. In germline, CDR1 is SEHNR, CDR2 FQNEAQ (reference sequence). The CDR3 runs to 15 residues. The CDR3 DNA reads as TGTGCCAGCACCCCGCTGGGCAGGGCTAACTATGGCTACACCTTC. The encoded protein is CASTPLGRANYGYTF.

J is TRBJ2-3 and V is TRBV20-1; possibly TRBD2 for D (6 bases). Germline V gene lookup returns CDR1 DFQATT and CDR2 SNEGSKA (reference sequence). This CDR3 is 11 amino acids long. The CDR3 coding sequence is TGCGGCAGCTGGGGGGCAGATACGCAGTATTTT. This sequence encodes CGSWGADTQYF.

The V and J genes are TRBV5-6 and TRBJ2-1, with D perhaps matching TRBD2 (5 bases). The V gene's germline CDR1 is SGHDT and CDR2 YYEEEE. The V end was cut by 2 bases, the J end by 2 bases, with 14 bases between. The CDR3 is 16 amino acids. CDR3 sequence reads: CASSLLWETTYNEQFF. The CDR3 DNA follows: TGTGCCAGCAGCTTACTGTGGGAGACCACCTACAATGAGCAGTTCTTC.

The chain recombines TRBV28 with TRBJ2-7; 12 bases line up with TRBD2. J lost 6 bases, V lost 6 bases, and 9 bases had no gene match. CDR1 and CDR2 (germline): MDHEN, SYDVKM. The CDR3 extends over 15 amino acids. CDR3 sequence reads: CASSRLAGASGEQYF. The CDR3 DNA reads as TGTGCCAGCAGCCGACTAGCGGGAGCATCAGGCGAGCAGTACTTC. The whole variable domain, filled in from reference TRBV28 and TRBJ2-7, reads DVKVTQSSRYLVKRTGEKVFLECVQDMDHENMFWYRQDPGLGLRLIYFSYDVKMKEKGDIPEGYSVSREKKERFSLILESASTNQTSMYLCASSRLAGASGEQYFGPGTRLTVT.

This clone was picked up one time. The gene calls are TRBV11-1 and TRBJ1-1, with D perhaps TRBD1 (6 bases). The V end was cut by 2 bases, the J end by 9 bases, with 10 bases between. CDR3 size: 12 residues. The germline gives CDR1 SGHAT, CDR2 FQDESV (reference sequence). CDR3 sequence (DNA): TGTGCCAGCAGCTTAACGGGGGCAAAAGCTTTCTTT. Translating it yields CASSLTGAKAFF.

This chain connects TRBV10-2 to TRBJ1-5; 7 bases fit TRBD1. The CDR3 loop spans 16 amino acids. The V segment lost 6 bases and the J segment 0 bases; nucleotides outside the gene matches: 8. Germline V gene data show CDR1 as WSHSY and CDR2 as SAAADI. CDR3 protein: CASRGGTVYSNQPQHF. Written as DNA, the CDR3 is TGCGCCAGCAGGGGCGGGACAGTTTATAGCAATCAGCCCCAGCATTTT.

The chain employs TRBV18 and TRBJ1-1, with D unresolved. This CDR3 spans 13 amino acids. CDR1 KGHSH and CDR2 LQKENI come from the germline V gene. The V end lost 8 bases, the J end lost 2 bases, and 12 bases lay between the germline ends. The CDR3 region has the DNA TGTGCCAGCCAGAATGACCTTAACACTGAAGCTTTCTTT. Residues: CASQNDLNTEAFF.

V and J are TRBV11-2 and TRBJ1-1; D is undetermined. The CDR3 consists of 16 residues. V was shortened by 8 bases and J by 2 bases, with 21 bases between the two germline ends. Germline values: CDR1 SGHAT, CDR2 FQNNGV. CDR3 bases: TGTGCCAGCCACAATATGCGCCGGGCAGTAAACACTGAAGCTTTCTTT. Protein product: CASHNMRRAVNTEAFF.

Concerning this clone: The sample holds other DNA sequences that translate to the same CDR3. The CDR3 nucleotides read TGTGCCAGCTCACCACAAACAGATACGCAGTATTTT. Translation gives CASSPQTDTQYF. The genes are TRBV18 and TRBJ2-3; no firm D call. The V gene lost 1 base and the J gene lost 3 bases, with 2 bases spanning the gap. CDR1 is KGHSH and CDR2 is LQKENI in the germline V gene. The CDR3 runs 12 residues.

For this clone: With a much larger clone just one base away, this may be a read error. This chain uses TRBV7-2 with TRBJ2-1; D is unresolved. The CDR3 is 12 residues long. V gave up 3 bases and J gave up 5 bases, with 5 bases separating them. Germline V gives CDR1 SGHTA, CDR2 FQGNSA. CDR3 bases: TGTGCCAGCAGCTTCTTCAACAATGAGCAGTTCTTC. This gives the protein CASSFFNNEQFF.

This rearrangement joins TRBV9 to TRBJ1-2; TRBD1 agrees at 8 bases. CDR3 length equals 15 residues. CDR1 SGDLS and CDR2 YYNGEE come from the germline V gene. V lost 3 bases and J lost 1; bases outside the gene matches: 5. The CDR3 DNA reads TGTGCCAGCAGCGGAACAGGGGGACTTAACTATGGCTACACCTTC. Residues: CASSGTGGLNYGYTF.

This rearrangement joins TRBV11-2 to TRBJ2-7; 7 bases match TRBD1. CDR3 length equals 14 residues. CDR1 is SGHAT, CDR2 FQNNGV, per germline. V dropped 5 bases and J dropped 3; count of bases not matched to a gene: 7. CDR3 DNA sequence: TGTGCCAGCAGCCACGACAGGGATTTCTACGAGCAGTACTTC. Its translation: CASSHDRDFYEQYF.

This chain uses TRBV28 with TRBJ2-7; D gene unclear. Germline-derived CDR1 and CDR2 are MDHEN and SYDVKM. Trimming removed 9 bases from V and 0 bases from J, with 15 bases in between. The CDR3 length is 14 residues. The DNA for the CDR3 is TGTGCCAGGAGGTCCCACCCCTCCTCCTACGAGCAGTACTTC. Amino acid sequence: CARRSHPSSYEQYF.

The CDR3 loop reads CAVGGDSGNTIYF. CDR3 DNA sequence: TGTGCGGTGGGCGGGGACTCTGGAAACACCATATATTTT. The V call is TRBV2, the J call TRBJ1-3; D gene uncertain. Germline CDR1 SNHLY, CDR2 FYNNEI. This CDR3 contains 13 residues.

This rearrangement joins TRBV10-2 to TRBJ2-1; D gene uncertain. The germline CDR1 and CDR2 sequences are WSHSY and SAAADI. Trimming shortened V by 8 bases and J by 12 bases, and 8 bases separated the two germline ends. CDR3 length: 9 amino acids. The CDR3 DNA is TGCGCCAGCGGGGAACGGCAGTTCTTC. Translated, it gives CASGERQFF.

V usage is TRBV7-3 and J usage is TRBJ1-1; D remains unclear. Germline V lookup: CDR1 SGHTA, CDR2 FQGTGA. This CDR3 region has 14 residues. V was clipped by 6 bases and J by 1 base, with 12 bases between them. CDR3 sequence: CASRGAGQNTEAFF. CDR3 bases: TGTGCCAGCAGGGGTGCAGGCCAGAACACTGAAGCTTTCTTT.

This chain connects TRBV18 to TRBJ1-1; 9 positions agree with TRBD1. This CDR3 has 16 amino acids. The germline CDR1 and CDR2 sequences are KGHSH and LQKENI. V lost 4 bases and J lost 4; bases outside the gene matches: 10. CDR3: CASSLNRGLEGTEAFF. The CDR3 nucleotides read TGTGCCAGCTCACTGAACAGGGGGCTGGAGGGCACTGAAGCTTTCTTT.

The chain joins TRBV9 to TRBJ2-4; possible D gene TRBD2, 6 bases. The CDR3 is made up of 16 amino acids. From germline, CDR1 is SGDLS and CDR2 YYNGEE. Between the trimmed V and J ends, which lost 0 bases and 4 bases, there was a span of 14 bases. CDR3 sequence reads: CASSVEDRGGKNIQYF. CDR3 coding DNA: TGTGCCAGCAGCGTAGAGGATCGCGGAGGGAAAAACATTCAGTACTTC.

In its sample, this clone was seen once. The chain recombines TRBV7-9 with TRBJ2-4; D perhaps matches TRBD1 (7 bases). The CDR3 covers 14 residues. The V and J ends lost 8 bases and 2 bases respectively, with 13 bases between them. Looked up from germline, CDR1 is SEHNR and CDR2 is FQNEAQ (reference sequence). The CDR3: CASGSGGTKNIQYF. The CDR3 nucleotides read TGTGCCAGCGGGTCAGGGGGGACCAAAAACATTCAGTACTTC.

This clone was counted between two and nine times. V is TRBV7-3 and J is TRBJ2-6; no clear D. CDR1 SGHTA and CDR2 FQGTGA come from the germline V gene. The CDR3 totals 15 residues. The ends were cut back, 5 bases at V and 3 bases at J, with 11 bases in the middle. CDR3 sequence reads: CASSPSGGGANVLTF. The CDR3, as DNA: TGTGCCAGCAGCCCTTCGGGCGGTGGGGCCAACGTCCTGACTTTC.

V and J are TRBV6-5 and TRBJ2-7, with 10 bases lining up with TRBD1. This CDR3 comprises 14 residues. V shed 4 bases and J 5 bases; nucleotides not matched to a gene: 5. Germline V gene lookup returns CDR1 MNHEY and CDR2 SVGAGI. The CDR3 bases are TGTGCCAGCAGTTCTGGACAGGGGGTCAACGAGCAGTACTTC. Translated: CASSSGQGVNEQYF.

The chain is built from TRBV7-3 and TRBJ2-1; D is uncertain. CDR3 length equals 13 residues. Germline V gene lookup returns CDR1 SGHTA and CDR2 FQGTGA. V was pared by 5 bases and J by 6 bases, with 11 bases between. The chain's CDR3 is CASSLSRFNEQFF. The CDR3 nucleotides read TGTGCCAGCAGCCTATCTAGGTTCAATGAGCAGTTCTTC.